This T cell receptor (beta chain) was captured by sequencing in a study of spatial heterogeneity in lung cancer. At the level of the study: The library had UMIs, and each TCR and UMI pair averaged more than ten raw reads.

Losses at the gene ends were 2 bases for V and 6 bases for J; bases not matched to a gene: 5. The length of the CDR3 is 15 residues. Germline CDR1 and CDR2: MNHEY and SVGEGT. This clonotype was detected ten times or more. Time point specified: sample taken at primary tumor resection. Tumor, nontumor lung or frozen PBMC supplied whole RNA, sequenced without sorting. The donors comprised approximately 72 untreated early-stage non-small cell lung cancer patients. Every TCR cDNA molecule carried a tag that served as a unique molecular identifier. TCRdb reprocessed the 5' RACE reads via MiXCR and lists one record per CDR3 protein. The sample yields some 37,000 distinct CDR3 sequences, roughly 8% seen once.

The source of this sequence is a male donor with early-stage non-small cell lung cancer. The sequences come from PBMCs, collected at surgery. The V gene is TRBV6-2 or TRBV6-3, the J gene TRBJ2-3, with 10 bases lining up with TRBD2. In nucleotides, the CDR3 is TGTGCCAGCAGTTACCAACTAGCGGGATTCGATACGCAGTATTTT. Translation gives CASSYQLAGFDTQYF.